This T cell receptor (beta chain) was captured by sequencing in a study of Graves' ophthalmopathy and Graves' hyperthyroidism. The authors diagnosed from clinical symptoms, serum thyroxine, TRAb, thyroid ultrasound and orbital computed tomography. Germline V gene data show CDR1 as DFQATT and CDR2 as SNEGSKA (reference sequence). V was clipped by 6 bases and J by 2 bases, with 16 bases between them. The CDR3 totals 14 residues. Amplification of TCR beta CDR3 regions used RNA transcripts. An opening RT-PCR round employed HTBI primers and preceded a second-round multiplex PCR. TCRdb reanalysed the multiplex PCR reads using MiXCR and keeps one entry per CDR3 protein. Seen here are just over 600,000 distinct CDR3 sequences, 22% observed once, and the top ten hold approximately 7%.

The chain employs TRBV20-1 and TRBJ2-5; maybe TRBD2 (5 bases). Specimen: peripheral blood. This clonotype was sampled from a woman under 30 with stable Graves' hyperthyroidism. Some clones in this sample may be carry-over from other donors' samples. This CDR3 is CSATSGGKQETQYF. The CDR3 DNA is TGCAGTGCGACCTCCGGAGGAAAACAAGAGACCCAGTACTTC.